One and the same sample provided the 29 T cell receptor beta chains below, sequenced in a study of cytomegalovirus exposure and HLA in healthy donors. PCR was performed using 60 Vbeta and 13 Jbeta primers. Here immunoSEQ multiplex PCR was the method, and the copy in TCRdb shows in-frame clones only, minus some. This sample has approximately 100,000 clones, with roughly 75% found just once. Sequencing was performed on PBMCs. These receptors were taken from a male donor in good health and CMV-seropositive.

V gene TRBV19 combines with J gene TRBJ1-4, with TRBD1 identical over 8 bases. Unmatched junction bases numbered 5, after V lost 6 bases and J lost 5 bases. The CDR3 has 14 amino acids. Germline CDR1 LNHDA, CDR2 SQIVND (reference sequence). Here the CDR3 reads CASRRDRINEKLFF. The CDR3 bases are TGTGCCAGTAGGCGGGACAGGATAAATGAAAAACTGTTTTTT.

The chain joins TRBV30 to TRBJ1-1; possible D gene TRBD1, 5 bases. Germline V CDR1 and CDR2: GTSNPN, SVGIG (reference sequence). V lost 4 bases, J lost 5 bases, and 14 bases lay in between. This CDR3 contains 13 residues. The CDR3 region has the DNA TGTGCCTGGAATGGCGCCCGGGGGACTGAAGCTTTCTTT. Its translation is CAWNGARGTEAFF.

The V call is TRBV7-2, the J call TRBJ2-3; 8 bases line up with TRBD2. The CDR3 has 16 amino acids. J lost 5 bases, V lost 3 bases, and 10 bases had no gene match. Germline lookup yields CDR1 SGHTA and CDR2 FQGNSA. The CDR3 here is CASSFAAGVMGDTQYF. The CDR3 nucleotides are TGTGCCAGCAGCTTTGCAGCGGGGGTCATGGGAGATACGCAGTATTTT.

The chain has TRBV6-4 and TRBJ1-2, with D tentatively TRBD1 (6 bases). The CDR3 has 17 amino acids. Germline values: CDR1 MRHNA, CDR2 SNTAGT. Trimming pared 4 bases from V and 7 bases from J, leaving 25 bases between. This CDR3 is CASSATAGGQDMRGYTF. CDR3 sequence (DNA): TGTGCCAGCAGTGCTACCGCGGGGGGCCAGGATATGCGTGGCTACACCTTC.

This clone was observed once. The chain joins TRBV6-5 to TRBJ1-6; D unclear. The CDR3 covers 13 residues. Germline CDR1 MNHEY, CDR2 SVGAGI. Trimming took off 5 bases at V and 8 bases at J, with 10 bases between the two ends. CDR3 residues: CASSAYGDSPLHF. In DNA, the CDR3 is TGTGCCAGCAGTGCTTACGGGGATTCACCCCTCCACTTT.

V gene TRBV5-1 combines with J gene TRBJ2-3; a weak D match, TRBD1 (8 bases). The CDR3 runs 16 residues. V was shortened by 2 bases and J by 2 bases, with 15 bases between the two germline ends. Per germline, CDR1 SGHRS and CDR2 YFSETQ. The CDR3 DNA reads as TGCGCCAGCAGCTTCGGGGGGCAGGGGGCCACAGATACGCAGTATTTT. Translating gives CASSFGGQGATDTQYF. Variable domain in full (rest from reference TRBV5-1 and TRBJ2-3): KAGVTQTPRYLIKTRGQQVTLSCSPISGHRSVSWYQQTPGQGLQFLFEYFSETQRNKGNFPGRFSGRQFSNSRSEMNVSTLELGDSALYLCASSFGGQGATDTQYFGPGTRLTVL.

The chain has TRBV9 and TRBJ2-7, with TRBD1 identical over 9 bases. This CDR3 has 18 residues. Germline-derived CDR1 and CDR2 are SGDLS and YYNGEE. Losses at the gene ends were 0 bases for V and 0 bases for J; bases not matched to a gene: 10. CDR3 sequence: CASSVDSPGQGHSYEQYF. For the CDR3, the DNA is TGTGCCAGCAGCGTAGATTCCCCGGGACAGGGACACTCCTACGAGCAGTACTTC.

The CDR3 region is CASSRLENTEAFF. In nucleotides, the CDR3 is TGTGCCAGCAGTCGACTCGAGAACACTGAAGCTTTCTTT. The chain joins TRBV6-1 to TRBJ1-1; D is unresolved. The germline V gene has CDR1 MNHNS and CDR2 SASEGT. The CDR3 covers 13 residues. V gave up 5 bases and J gave up 1 base, with 8 bases separating them.

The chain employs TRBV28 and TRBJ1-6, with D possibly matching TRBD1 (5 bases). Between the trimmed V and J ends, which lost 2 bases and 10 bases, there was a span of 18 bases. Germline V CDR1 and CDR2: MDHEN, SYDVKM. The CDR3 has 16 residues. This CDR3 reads CASSLRAGLPGSPLHF. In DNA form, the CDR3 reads TGTGCCAGCAGTTTACGGGCAGGGCTCCCCGGGTCACCCCTCCACTTT. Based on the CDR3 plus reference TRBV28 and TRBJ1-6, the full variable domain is DVKVTQSSRYLVKRTGEKVFLECVQDMDHENMFWYRQDPGLGLRLIYFSYDVKMKEKGDIPEGYSVSREKKERFSLILESASTNQTSMYLCASSLRAGLPGSPLHFGNGTRLTVT.

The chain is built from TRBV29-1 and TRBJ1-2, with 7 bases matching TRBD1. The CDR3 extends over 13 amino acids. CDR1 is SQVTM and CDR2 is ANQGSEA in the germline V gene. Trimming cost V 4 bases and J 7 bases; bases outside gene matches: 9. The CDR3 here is CSVVVQGFGGYTF. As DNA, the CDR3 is TGCAGCGTTGTAGTACAGGGGTTTGGTGGCTACACCTTC. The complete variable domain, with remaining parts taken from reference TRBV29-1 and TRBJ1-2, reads SAVISQKPSRDICQRGTSLTIQCQVDSQVTMMFWYRQQPGQSLTLIATANQGSEATYESGFVIDKFPISRPNLTFSTLTVSNMSPEDSSIYLCSVVVQGFGGYTFGSGTRLTVV.

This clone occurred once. The CDR3 reads CASSLTWRESETQYF. The CDR3 nucleotides read TGTGCCAGCAGCTTAACCTGGCGGGAGTCTGAGACCCAGTACTTC. The chain recombines TRBV7-2 with TRBJ2-5, with 7 bases matching TRBD2. The CDR3 contains 15 residues. From germline, CDR1 is SGHTA and CDR2 FQGNSA. Unmatched junction bases numbered 8, after V lost 2 bases and J lost 5 bases.

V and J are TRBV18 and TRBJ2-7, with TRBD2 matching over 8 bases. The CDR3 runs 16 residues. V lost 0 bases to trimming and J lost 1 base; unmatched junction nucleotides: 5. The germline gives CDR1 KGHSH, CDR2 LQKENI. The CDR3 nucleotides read TGTGCCAGCTCACCACCGTGGCCTAGCGGGTCCTACGAGCAGTACTTC. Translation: CASSPPWPSGSYEQYF.

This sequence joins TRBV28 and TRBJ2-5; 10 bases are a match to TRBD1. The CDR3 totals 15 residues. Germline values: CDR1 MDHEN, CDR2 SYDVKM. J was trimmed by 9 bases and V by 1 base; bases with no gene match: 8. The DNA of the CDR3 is TGTGCCAGCAGTTTATCGATTTTGGACAGGGGGTCCCAGTACTTC. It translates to CASSLSILDRGSQYF.

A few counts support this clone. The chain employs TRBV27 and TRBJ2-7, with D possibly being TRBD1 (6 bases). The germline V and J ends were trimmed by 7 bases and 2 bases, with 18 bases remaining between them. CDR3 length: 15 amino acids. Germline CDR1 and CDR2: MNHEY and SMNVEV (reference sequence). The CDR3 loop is CASIPTWGLAYEQYF. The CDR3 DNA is TGTGCCAGCATCCCTACTTGGGGGCTCGCCTACGAGCAGTACTTC.

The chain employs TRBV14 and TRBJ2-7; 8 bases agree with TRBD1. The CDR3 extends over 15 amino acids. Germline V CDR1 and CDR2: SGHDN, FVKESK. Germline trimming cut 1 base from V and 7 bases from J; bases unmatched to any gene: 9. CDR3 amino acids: CASSQVFQGAGEQYF. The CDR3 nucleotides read TGTGCCAGCAGCCAAGTATTCCAGGGGGCGGGTGAGCAGTACTTC.

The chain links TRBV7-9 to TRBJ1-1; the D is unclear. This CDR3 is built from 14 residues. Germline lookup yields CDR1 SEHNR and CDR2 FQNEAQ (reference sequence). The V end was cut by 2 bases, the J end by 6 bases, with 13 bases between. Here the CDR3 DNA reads TGTGCCAGCAGCTTAAACCCGAGCGGTGCTGAAGCTTTCTTT. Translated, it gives CASSLNPSGAEAFF.

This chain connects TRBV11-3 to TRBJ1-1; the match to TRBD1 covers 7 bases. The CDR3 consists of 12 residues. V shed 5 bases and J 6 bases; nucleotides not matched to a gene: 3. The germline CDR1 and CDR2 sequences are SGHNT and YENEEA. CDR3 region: CASSQGEAEAFF. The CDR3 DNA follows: TGTGCCAGCAGCCAGGGGGAAGCTGAAGCTTTCTTT.

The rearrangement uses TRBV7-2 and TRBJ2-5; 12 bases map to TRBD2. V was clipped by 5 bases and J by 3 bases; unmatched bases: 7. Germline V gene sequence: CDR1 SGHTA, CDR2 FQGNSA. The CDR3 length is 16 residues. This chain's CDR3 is CASSRGASGGEETQYF. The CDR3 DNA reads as TGTGCCAGCAGCCGAGGCGCTAGCGGGGGGGAAGAGACCCAGTACTTC.

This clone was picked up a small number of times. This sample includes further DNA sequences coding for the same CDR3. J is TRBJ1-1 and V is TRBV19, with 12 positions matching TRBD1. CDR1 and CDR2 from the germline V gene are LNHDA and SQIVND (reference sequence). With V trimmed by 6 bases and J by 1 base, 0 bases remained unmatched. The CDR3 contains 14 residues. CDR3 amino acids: CASRGQGANTEAFF. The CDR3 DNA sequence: TGTGCCAGTAGGGGACAGGGGGCGAACACTGAAGCTTTCTTT.

The CDR3 protein is CASLRDRGRGTEAFF. The CDR3 DNA sequence: TGTGCCAGCCTCCGGGACAGGGGGCGCGGGACTGAAGCTTTCTTT. V and J are TRBV6-1 and TRBJ1-1; 12 bases agree with TRBD1. V gave up 8 bases and J gave up 5 bases; unmatched junction bases: 9. CDR3 length: 15 residues. Per germline, CDR1 MNHNS and CDR2 SASEGT.

The CDR3 region has the DNA TGTGCCAGCAGCCCCCGGGAGGGTAATTCACCCCTCCACTTT. Protein product: CASSPREGNSPLHF. The rearrangement uses TRBV7-8 and TRBJ1-6, with no clear D. Looked up from germline, CDR1 is SGHVS and CDR2 is FQNEAQ. The CDR3 covers 14 residues. Trimming took 5 bases from V and 6 from J, leaving 11 bases between them.

The CDR3 bases are TGTGCCAGCAGCTTAGCGCCTAGTAGTGAGCAGTTCTTC. As protein: CASSLAPSSEQFF. The chain joins TRBV7-2 to TRBJ2-1; D unclear. The CDR3 covers 13 residues. CDR1 and CDR2 (germline): SGHTA, FQGNSA. The V end lost 0 bases, the J end lost 9 bases, and 9 bases lay between the germline ends.

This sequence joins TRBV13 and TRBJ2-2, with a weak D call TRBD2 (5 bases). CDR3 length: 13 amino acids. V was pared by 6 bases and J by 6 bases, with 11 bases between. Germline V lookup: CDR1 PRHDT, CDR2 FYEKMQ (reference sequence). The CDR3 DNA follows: TGTGCCAGCAGGGAGGTGGGCGCCGGGGAGCTGTTTTTT. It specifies CASREVGAGELFF.

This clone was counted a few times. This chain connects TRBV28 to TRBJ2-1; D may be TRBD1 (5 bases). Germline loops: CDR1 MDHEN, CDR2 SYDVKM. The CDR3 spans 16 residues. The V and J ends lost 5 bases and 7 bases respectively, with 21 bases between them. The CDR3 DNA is TGTGCCAGCAGTCCTCTGTGGGCGGCCAGGACAAATGAGCAGTTCTTC. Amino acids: CASSPLWAARTNEQFF.

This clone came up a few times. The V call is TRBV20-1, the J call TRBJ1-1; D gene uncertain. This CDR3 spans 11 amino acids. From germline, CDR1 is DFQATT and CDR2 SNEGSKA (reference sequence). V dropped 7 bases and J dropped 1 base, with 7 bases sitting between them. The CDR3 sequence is CSGPRNTEAFF. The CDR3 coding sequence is TGCAGTGGTCCGAGGAACACTGAAGCTTTCTTT.

The CDR3 loop is CASAGGGSLETQYF. As DNA, the CDR3 is TGTGCCAGTGCTGGCGGAGGGAGTTTGGAGACCCAGTACTTC. The chain couples TRBV7-9 to TRBJ2-5, with TRBD2 as a possible D gene (6 bases). The CDR3 has 14 residues. The germline V gene has CDR1 SEHNR and CDR2 FQNEAQ (reference sequence). V lost 9 bases to trimming and J lost 5 bases, with 19 bases between them.

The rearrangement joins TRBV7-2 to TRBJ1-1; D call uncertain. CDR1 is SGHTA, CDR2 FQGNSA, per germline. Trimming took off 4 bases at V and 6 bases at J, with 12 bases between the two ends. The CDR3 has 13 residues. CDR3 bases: TGTGCCAGCAGCTCCTACATGGGAGCTGAAGCTTTCTTT. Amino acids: CASSSYMGAEAFF.

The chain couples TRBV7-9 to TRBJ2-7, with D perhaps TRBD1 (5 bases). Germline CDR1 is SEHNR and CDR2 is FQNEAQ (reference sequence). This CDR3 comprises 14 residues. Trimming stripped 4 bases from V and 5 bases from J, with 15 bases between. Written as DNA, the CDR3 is TGTGCCAGCAGCTCAGACCGACTCAGGGACGAGCAGTACTTC. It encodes CASSSDRLRDEQYF.

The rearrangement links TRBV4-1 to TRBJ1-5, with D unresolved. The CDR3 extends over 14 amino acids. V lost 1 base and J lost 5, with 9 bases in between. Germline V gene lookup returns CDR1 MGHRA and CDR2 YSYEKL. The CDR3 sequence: CASSQAGGDQPQHF. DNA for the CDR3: TGCGCCAGCAGCCAAGCGGGTGGTGATCAGCCCCAGCATTTT.